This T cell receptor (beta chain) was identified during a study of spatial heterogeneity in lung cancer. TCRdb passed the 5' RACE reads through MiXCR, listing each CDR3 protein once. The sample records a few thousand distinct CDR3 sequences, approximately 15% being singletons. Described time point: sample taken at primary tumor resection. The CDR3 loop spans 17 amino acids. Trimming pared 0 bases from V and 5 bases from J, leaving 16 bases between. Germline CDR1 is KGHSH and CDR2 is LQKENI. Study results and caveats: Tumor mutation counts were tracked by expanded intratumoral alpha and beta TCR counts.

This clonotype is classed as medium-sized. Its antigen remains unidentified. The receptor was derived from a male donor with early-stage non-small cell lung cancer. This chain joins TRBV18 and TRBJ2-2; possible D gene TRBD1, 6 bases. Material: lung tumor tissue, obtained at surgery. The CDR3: CASSPPGNLRGTGELFF. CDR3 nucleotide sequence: TGTGCCAGCTCACCACCGGGAAATCTCAGGGGTACCGGGGAGCTGTTTTTT. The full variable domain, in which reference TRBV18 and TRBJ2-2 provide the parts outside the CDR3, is NAGVMQNPRHLVRRRGQEARLRCSPMKGHSHVYWYRQLPEEGLKFMVYLQKENIIDESGMPKERFSAEFPKEGPSILRIQQVVRGDSAAYFCASSPPGNLRGTGELFFGEGSRLTVL.